The T cell receptor beta chain under discussion was sequenced for a study of shared clonotypes between healthy human individuals. Study conclusions and caveats: Naive CD4 clonotype sharing across several donors was approximately 5.2%.

Genomic DNA per cell subset filled all wells of several immunoSEQ plates. Profiling relied on immunoSEQ multiplex PCR, and the TCRdb table lists in-frame clones only, not all of them. The sample yields some 2,400,000 clones, approximately 95% seen once. Naive CD4+ cells were CD45RA-selected; the remaining cells were memory. Trimming cost V 1 base and J 7 bases, with 8 bases left between them. The CDR3 extends over 13 amino acids. Germline-derived CDR1 and CDR2 are MGHRA and YSYEKL. Regarding this clone: What it binds is not known.

The chain has TRBV4-1 and TRBJ2-1; D is unclear. The TCR sequence derives from a young man in good health. The sequenced sample consisted of naive CD4+ T cells sorted from blood. The subset: CD45RA+ positively selected. The CDR3 sequence is CASSQAQRNEQFF. The CDR3 DNA reads as TGCGCCAGCAGCCAAGCTCAGCGTAATGAGCAGTTCTTC.